These 15 T cell receptor beta chains came from one sample sequenced in a study of blood T cell repertoires in COVID-19. Using immunoSEQ multiplex PCR, the repertoire was profiled, and TCRdb retains in-frame clones only, with some absent. The repertoire includes fewer than 300,000 clones, over 75% of them detected once, and 15% to 17% sits in the top ten. The sequenced sample consisted of PBMCs or T cells enriched from blood (not recorded which). These receptors were collected from a young man who had recovered from COVID-19.

The chain links TRBV9 to TRBJ1-3, with 10 bases aligning to TRBD1. The CDR3 spans 18 residues. CDR1 and CDR2 from the germline V gene are SGDLS and YYNGEE. Unmatched junction bases numbered 13, after V lost 4 bases and J lost 3 bases. CDR3 in amino acids: CASSPLKGDRGFGNTIYF. In nucleotides, the CDR3 is TGTGCCAGCAGCCCCCTCAAGGGGGACAGGGGATTTGGAAACACCATATATTTT.

V usage is TRBV28 and J usage is TRBJ1-2; unclear D gene. This CDR3 region has 15 residues. In germline, CDR1 is MDHEN, CDR2 SYDVKM. Deletions cut 7 bases from V and 0 bases from J, with 15 bases between. The CDR3 loop reads CASKNPATTNYGYTF. CDR3 sequence (DNA): TGTGCCAGCAAAAACCCCGCAACTACTAACTATGGCTACACCTTC.

V gene TRBV7-2 combines with J gene TRBJ2-4; possibly TRBD1 for D (6 bases). From germline, CDR1 is SGHTA and CDR2 FQGNSA. The CDR3 sequence is 15 residues long. Trimming pared 5 bases from V and 7 bases from J, leaving 18 bases between. The CDR3 sequence: CASSQLRDKSNIQYF. The CDR3 bases are TGTGCCAGCAGCCAGCTCCGGGACAAATCGAACATTCAGTACTTC.

This clone was observed a few times. The CDR3 reads CASSYTGSTEAFF. CDR3 coding DNA: TGTGCCAGCAGCTATACAGGGTCCACTGAAGCTTTCTTT. V usage is TRBV11-3 and J usage is TRBJ1-1; D is perhaps TRBD1 (6 bases). Trimming stripped 4 bases from V and 4 bases from J, with 10 bases between. This CDR3 comprises 13 residues. Looked up from germline, CDR1 is SGHNT and CDR2 is YENEEA.

The CDR3: CASSRQGAEDTEAFF. In nucleotides, the CDR3 is TGTGCCAGCTCACGGCAGGGGGCGGAGGACACTGAAGCTTTCTTT. This rearrangement joins TRBV18 to TRBJ1-1; 8 nucleotides match TRBD1. CDR1 is KGHSH and CDR2 is LQKENI in the germline V gene. The CDR3 length is 15 residues. The trim removed 4 bases at V and 3 bases at J, leaving 7 bases unmatched.

The gene calls are TRBV5-4 and TRBJ2-5, with a tentative D call TRBD1 (5 bases). With 0 bases removed from V and 4 bases from J, the gap between germline ends came to 13 bases. Germline CDR1 reads SGHNT; CDR2 reads YYREEE (reference sequence). This CDR3 is built from 15 residues. In DNA form, the CDR3 reads TGTGCCAGCAGCTTGGAAGTCCGAAGGGGAGAGACCCAGTACTTC. This sequence encodes CASSLEVRRGETQYF. The entire variable domain, with the rest obtained from reference TRBV5-4 and TRBJ2-5, is as follows: ETGVTQSPTHLIKTRGQQVTLRCSSQSGHNTVSWYQQALGQGPQFIFQYYREEENGRGNFPPRFSGLQFPNYSSELNVNALELDDSALYLCASSLEVRRGETQYFGPGTRLLVL.

The chain employs TRBV10-2 and TRBJ2-2, with D unresolved. This CDR3 spans 13 amino acids. V shed 4 bases and J shed 6 bases, with 9 bases lying between them. Germline assignment: CDR1 WSHSY and CDR2 SAAADI. CDR3 nucleotides: TGCGCCAGCAGTGTCGTTCGCGCCGGGGAGCTGTTTTTT. This codes for CASSVVRAGELFF.

J is TRBJ1-5 and V is TRBV7-8, with a tentative D call TRBD1 (5 bases). Trimming shortened V by 3 bases and J by 3 bases, and 24 bases separated the two germline ends. The CDR3 is 19 residues long. Germline V gene lookup returns CDR1 SGHVS and CDR2 FQNEAQ. CDR3 region: CASSFVPTTFPGLNQPQHF. The CDR3, as DNA: TGTGCCAGCAGCTTTGTACCCACGACTTTCCCAGGGCTCAATCAGCCCCAGCATTTT.

This chain links TRBV19 with TRBJ1-1; 7 nucleotides match TRBD1. The germline CDR1 and CDR2 sequences are LNHDA and SQIVND (reference sequence). The CDR3 runs to 14 residues. Trimming took 6 bases from V and 1 from J; bases not matched to a gene: 5. The CDR3 DNA follows: TGTGCCAGTAGGGGGCAGGGGGGGAACACTGAAGCTTTCTTT. Amino acids: CASRGQGGNTEAFF.

The chain links TRBV7-2 to TRBJ1-4, with 7 bases matching TRBD1. This CDR3 contains 15 residues. Germline lookup yields CDR1 SGHTA and CDR2 FQGNSA. V gave up 6 bases and J gave up 7 bases; unmatched junction bases: 11. CDR3 loop: CASSLSRGHSEKLFF. The CDR3 coding sequence is TGTGCCAGCAGTCTTTCAAGGGGGCATAGTGAAAAACTGTTTTTT.

J is TRBJ1-1 and V is TRBV6-5; 7 positions agree with TRBD1. V trimming: 2 bases; J trimming: 6 bases; junction bases outside the gene matches: 9. Germline CDR1 is MNHEY and CDR2 is SVGAGI. The CDR3 loop spans 15 amino acids. CDR3 DNA: TGTGCCAGCAGTTACGAGTGGGGAACAGGGGCTGAAGCTTTCTTT. Translation gives CASSYEWGTGAEAFF.

This chain joins TRBV5-1 and TRBJ2-5; 8 bases align to TRBD1. Unmatched junction bases numbered 5, after V lost 0 bases and J lost 4 bases. The CDR3 totals 15 residues. Germline lookup yields CDR1 SGHRS and CDR2 YFSETQ. DNA of the CDR3: TGCGCCAGCAGCTTGGGCCACACAGGGGGAGAGACCCAGTACTTC. This gives the protein CASSLGHTGGETQYF.

CDR3 in amino acids: CASSSAGTGNEKLFF. The CDR3 coding sequence is TGTGCCAGCAGTTCGGCCGGGACAGGCAATGAAAAACTGTTTTTT. J is TRBJ1-4 and V is TRBV6-5, with TRBD1 matching over 8 bases. V shed 4 bases, J shed 5 bases, and the junction held 6 bases outside the gene matches. CDR1 MNHEY and CDR2 SVGAGI come from the germline V gene. The CDR3 consists of 15 residues.

The chain combines TRBV20-1 with TRBJ1-5; no clear D. Trimming left V 3 bases short and J 7 bases short, with 10 bases between. CDR3 size: 12 residues. Germline CDR1 DFQATT, CDR2 SNEGSKA (reference sequence). CDR3 nucleotides: TGCAGTGCTAGTCAGAGAGGACAGCCCCAGCATTTT. Translation gives CSASQRGQPQHF.

This clone was counted once. The chain links TRBV5-1 to TRBJ2-2; 8 bases line up with TRBD1. Germline-derived CDR1 and CDR2 are SGHRS and YFSETQ. Trimming cost V 5 bases and J 4 bases; bases outside gene matches: 10. The length of the CDR3 is 16 residues. The CDR3 DNA follows: TGCGCCAGCAGTCGGCGGCAGGGGGCTGTCACCGGGGAGCTGTTTTTT. This sequence encodes CASSRRQGAVTGELFF.